This TCR beta chain was recorded in a study of T-cell reconstitution after alpha-beta-depleted transplantation in children. The study, taken as a whole, reports: High day-60 TCRbeta diversity in some patients came from surviving recipient T cells and thymic progenitors. Alpha-beta T cells present about two months after transplant were reported to originate from several hundred expanded graft clones.

CDR1 SGHTA and CDR2 FQGNSA come from the germline V gene. This CDR3 region has 15 residues. V dropped 5 bases and J dropped 1 base, with 12 bases sitting between them. Unique molecular identifiers were built into the TCRbeta library. TCRdb independently ran MiXCR on the PCR reads; one entry per CDR3 protein. Of roughly 790,000 distinct CDR3 sequences listed, 16% were seen once; the top ten hold 5%. In its sample, this clonotype was seen many times. The target antigen is unknown. V and J are TRBV7-2 and TRBJ2-1; TRBD1 is a possible D gene (6 bases). This clonotype was obtained from a male patient younger than 18 who had a stem cell transplant for acute lymphoblastic leukemia, so the T cells may come from the graft donor. The sequences come from PBMCs, mostly from graft donor cells, collected 360 days after TCRalphabeta/CD19-depleted stem cell transplant. The CDR3 region has the DNA TGTGCCAGCAGCCTCTACAGGGAGTCCTACAATGAGCAGTTCTTC. This encodes CASSLYRESYNEQFF. The full variable domain, completed using reference TRBV7-2 and TRBJ2-1, is GAGVSQSPSNKVTEKGKDVELRCDPISGHTALYWYRQSLGQGLEFLIYFQGNSAPDKSGLPSDRFSAERTGGSVSTLTIQRTQQEDSAVYLCASSLYRESYNEQFFGPGTRLTVL.